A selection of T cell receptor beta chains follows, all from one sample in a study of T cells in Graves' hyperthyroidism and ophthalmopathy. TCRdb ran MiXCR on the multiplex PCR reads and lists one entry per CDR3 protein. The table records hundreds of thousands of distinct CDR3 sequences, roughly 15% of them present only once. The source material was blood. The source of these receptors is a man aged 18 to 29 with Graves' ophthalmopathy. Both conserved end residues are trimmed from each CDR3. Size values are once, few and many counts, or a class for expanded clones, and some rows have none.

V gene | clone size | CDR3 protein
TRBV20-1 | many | SASVVEAF
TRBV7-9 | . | ASSFDLSYEQY
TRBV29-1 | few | SVEDGTTGPEQY
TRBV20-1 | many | SARAVDGLGYT
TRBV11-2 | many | ASSLRGVGYTEAF
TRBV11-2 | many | ASSLLGLVGQPQH
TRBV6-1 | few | ASSREWTSGGEWSYEQY
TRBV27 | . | ASSLSHSGTSGRGETQY
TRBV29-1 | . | SVEAGGYDKLF
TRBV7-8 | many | ASSLVGGATYPGETQY
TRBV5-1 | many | ASSPGTVSTDTQY
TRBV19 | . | ASTPKGTGFYEQF
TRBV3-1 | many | ASSHRDRELSPLH
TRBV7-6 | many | ASSVGTGVQPQH
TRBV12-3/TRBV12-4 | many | ASSRNNSPLH
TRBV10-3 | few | AISEWETSGRFNEQF
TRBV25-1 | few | ASIPLAGSVHEQY
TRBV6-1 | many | ASSSMTWTGPNYGYT
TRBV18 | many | ASSPTQGDNEKLF
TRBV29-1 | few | SVDSSGGVETQY
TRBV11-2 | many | ASSPTPGRAF
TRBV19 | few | ASSISPPPTGAGNTIY
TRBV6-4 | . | ASSGGGDTEAF
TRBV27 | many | ASSLSARLGQPQH
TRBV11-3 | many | ASSLSSGSYNEQF
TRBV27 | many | ASSPLTGAGSYEQY
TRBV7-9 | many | ASSITGSDTQY
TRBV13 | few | ASSSRLAGVEETQY
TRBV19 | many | ASSTYPDSPTNNEQF
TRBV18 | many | ASSPPGSSNYGYT
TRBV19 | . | ASSKENTEAF
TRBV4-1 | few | ASSQDGTEVSFSPLH
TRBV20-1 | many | SAPEEGMRGNEQY
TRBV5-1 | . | ASSFEGQIQY
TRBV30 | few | AWSPYGTGTSPLH
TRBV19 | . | ASSRLGGENIQY
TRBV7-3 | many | ASSPTGLAGFSYEQY
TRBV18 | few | ASSPGTGGGNQPQH
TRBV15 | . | ATSRENRAIDYGYT
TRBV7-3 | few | ASGSSSGRPQSY
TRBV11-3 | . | ASSHKTGELF
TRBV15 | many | ATSTGSETQY
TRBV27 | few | ASSRPGRFNSYEQY
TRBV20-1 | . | SARGGVNTEAF
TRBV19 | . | ASSPRTGINEQF